The rows below give T cell receptor beta chains drawn from one sample of a study of identical twins. TCRdb processed the 5' RACE reads anew with MiXCR; each CDR3 protein has one entry. The table includes about 570,000 distinct CDR3 sequences, roughly 9.9% detected once. These data were also reused for a study on yellow fever vaccine responses in identical twins.

Sequences were obtained from PBMCs. Every receptor here comes from a woman aged 18-29 years in good health. CDR3s include the opening cysteine and the closing phenylalanine or tryptophan. D genes are given only for firm matches. Not all rows give a size; the values are once, few, many and, for expanded clones, a class.

length	size	J	V	D	DNA	CDR3
16	-	TRBJ2-4	TRBV4-1	TRBD1	TGCGCCAGCAGCCACTTGGACAGGGGGCCTAAAAACATTCAGTACTTC	CASSHLDRGPKNIQYF
14	few	TRBJ2-7	TRBV29-1	-	TGCAGCGTTGTGACGGACAGACGCTTTTACGAGCAGTACTTC	CSVVTDRRFYEQYF
14	-	TRBJ2-1	TRBV12-3/TRBV12-4	TRBD2	TGTGCCAGCAGCCCGACTAGCGGCATTACTGAGCAGTTCTTC	CASSPTSGITEQFF
16	-	TRBJ2-1	TRBV7-8	-	TGTGCCAGCAGCTTAGAACAGTTCGCTGGCGGTAATGAGCAGTTCTTC	CASSLEQFAGGNEQFF
17	-	TRBJ2-3	TRBV4-2	TRBD2	TGTGCCAGCAGCCAAGAGGAGGCTAGCGGGCACACAGATACGCAGTATTTT	CASSQEEASGHTDTQYF
14	-	TRBJ2-7	TRBV28	-	TGTGCCAGCACCAAATGGGACGGGATGGACGAGCAGTACTTC	CASTKWDGMDEQYF
13	many	TRBJ2-2	TRBV12-3/TRBV12-4	TRBD1	TGTGCCAGCAGTGACAGGGTTCCCGGGGAGCTGTTTTTT	CASSDRVPGELFF
12	few	TRBJ2-1	TRBV29-1	-	TGCAGCGTTGTCGCCAGGGCCCATGAGCAGTTCTTC	CSVVARAHEQFF
12	many	TRBJ2-7	TRBV6-2/TRBV6-3	-	TGTGCCATCAAAAAGGGGGCCTACGAGCAGTACTTC	CAIKKGAYEQYF
16	few	TRBJ2-2	TRBV10-3	-	TGTGCCATCAGTGAGTCGGGACGGGGCCCCACCGGGGAGCTGTTTTTT	CAISESGRGPTGELFF
17	-	TRBJ2-2	TRBV28	-	TGTGCCAGCAGCCCACTGGGCAAAGGCCGAAACACCGGGGAGCTGTTTTTT	CASSPLGKGRNTGELFF
15	many	TRBJ1-4	TRBV4-3	-	TGCGCCAGCAGCCAAGAAGGTGCAACTAATGAAAAACTGTTTTTT	CASSQEGATNEKLFF
15	few	TRBJ1-1	TRBV7-8	-	TGTGCCAGCAGCTTAGCAATGTTAGGAGGCGTTGAAGCTTTCTTT	CASSLAMLGGVEAFF
15	-	TRBJ2-7	TRBV30	TRBD2	TGTGCCTGGAGAGCAGGACTAGCGGGACTCTACGAGCAGTACTTC	CAWRAGLAGLYEQYF
15	many	TRBJ2-5	TRBV7-9	-	TGTGCCAGCAGCTTAGGGGCAGGAACCCAAGAGACCCAGTACTTC	CASSLGAGTQETQYF
15	few	TRBJ2-2	TRBV5-4	-	TGTGCCAGCAGCTTGGCCTGGGGACTGAGCGGGGAGCTGTTTTTT	CASSLAWGLSGELFF
15	few	TRBJ2-1	TRBV12-3/TRBV12-4	TRBD1	TGTGCCAGCAGTTCGGGACAGGGGACGGTAAATGAGCAGTTCTTC	CASSSGQGTVNEQFF
13	-	TRBJ2-3	TRBV20-1	-	TGCAGATGTAGAGCCCCGGGCCCCGATACGCAGTATTTT	CRCRAPGPDTQYF
13	few	TRBJ2-1	TRBV18	TRBD2	TGTGCCAGCCCGTCCGGGGGGAACAATGAGCAGTTCTTC	CASPSGGNNEQFF